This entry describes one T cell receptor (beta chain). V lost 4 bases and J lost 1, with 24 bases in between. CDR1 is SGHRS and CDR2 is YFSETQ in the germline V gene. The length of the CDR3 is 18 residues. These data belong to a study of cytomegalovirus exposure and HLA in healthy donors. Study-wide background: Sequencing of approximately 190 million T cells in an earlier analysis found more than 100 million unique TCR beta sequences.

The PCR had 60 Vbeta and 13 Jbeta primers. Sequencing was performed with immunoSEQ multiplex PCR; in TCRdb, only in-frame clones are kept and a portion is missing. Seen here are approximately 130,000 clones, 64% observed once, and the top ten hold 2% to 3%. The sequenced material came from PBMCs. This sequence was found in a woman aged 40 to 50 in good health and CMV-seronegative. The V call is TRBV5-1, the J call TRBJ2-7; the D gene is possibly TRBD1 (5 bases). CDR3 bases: TGCGCCAGCAGCCCCTTACAGGCAGGAAATCTCAGATCCTACGAGCAGTACTTC. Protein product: CASSPLQAGNLRSYEQYF. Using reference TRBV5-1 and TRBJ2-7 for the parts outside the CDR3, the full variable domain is KAGVTQTPRYLIKTRGQQVTLSCSPISGHRSVSWYQQTPGQGLQFLFEYFSETQRNKGNFPGRFSGRQFSNSRSEMNVSTLELGDSALYLCASSPLQAGNLRSYEQYFGPGTRLTVT.